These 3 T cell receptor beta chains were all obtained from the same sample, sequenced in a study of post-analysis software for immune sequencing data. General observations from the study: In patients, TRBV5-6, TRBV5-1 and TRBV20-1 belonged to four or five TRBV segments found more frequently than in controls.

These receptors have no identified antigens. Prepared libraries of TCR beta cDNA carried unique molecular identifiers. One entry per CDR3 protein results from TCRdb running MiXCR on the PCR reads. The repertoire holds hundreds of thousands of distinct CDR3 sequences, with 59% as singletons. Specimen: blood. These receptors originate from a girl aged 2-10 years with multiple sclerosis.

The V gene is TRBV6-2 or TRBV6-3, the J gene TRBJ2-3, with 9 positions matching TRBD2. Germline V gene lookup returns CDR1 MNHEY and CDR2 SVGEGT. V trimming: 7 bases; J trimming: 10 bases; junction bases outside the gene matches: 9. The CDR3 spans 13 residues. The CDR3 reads CASNPGLAAAQYF. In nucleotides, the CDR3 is TGTGCCAGCAACCCGGGACTAGCTGCTGCGCAGTATTTT.

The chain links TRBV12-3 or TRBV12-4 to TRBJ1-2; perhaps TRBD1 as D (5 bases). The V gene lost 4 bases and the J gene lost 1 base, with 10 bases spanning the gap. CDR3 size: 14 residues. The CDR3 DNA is TGTGCCAGCAGTTACCGGGACGTTAACTATGGCTACACCTTC. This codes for CASSYRDVNYGYTF.

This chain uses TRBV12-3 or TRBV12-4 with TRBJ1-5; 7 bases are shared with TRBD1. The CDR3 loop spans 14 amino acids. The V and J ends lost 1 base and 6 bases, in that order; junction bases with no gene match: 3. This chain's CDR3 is CASSLETGLQPQHF. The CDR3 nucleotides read TGTGCCAGCAGTTTAGAGACAGGGCTTCAGCCCCAGCATTTT.